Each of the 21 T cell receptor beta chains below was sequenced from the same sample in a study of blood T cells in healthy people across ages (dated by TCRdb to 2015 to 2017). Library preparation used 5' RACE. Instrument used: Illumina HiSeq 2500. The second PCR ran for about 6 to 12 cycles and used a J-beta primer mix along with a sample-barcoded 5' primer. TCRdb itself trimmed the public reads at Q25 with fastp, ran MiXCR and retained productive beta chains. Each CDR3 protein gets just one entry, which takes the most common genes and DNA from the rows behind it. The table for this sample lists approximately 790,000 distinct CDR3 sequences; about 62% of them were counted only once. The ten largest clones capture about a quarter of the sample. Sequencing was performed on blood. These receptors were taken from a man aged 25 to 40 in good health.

This chain's CDR3 is CASSIRDRVSYNEQFF. The CDR3 coding sequence is TGTGCCAGCAGCATCCGGGACAGGGTGTCCTACAATGAGCAGTTCTTC. The chain recombines TRBV6-2 or TRBV6-3 with TRBJ2-1; 9 nucleotides line up with TRBD1. V was clipped by 6 bases and J by 1 base; unmatched bases: 7. Germline lookup yields CDR1 MNHEY and CDR2 SVGEGT. The CDR3 loop spans 16 amino acids.

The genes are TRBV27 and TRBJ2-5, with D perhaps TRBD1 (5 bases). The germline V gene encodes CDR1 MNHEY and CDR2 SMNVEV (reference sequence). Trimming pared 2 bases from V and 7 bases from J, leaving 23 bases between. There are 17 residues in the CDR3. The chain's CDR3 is CASSLRWMQGLSGTQYF. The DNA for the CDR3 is TGTGCCAGCAGTTTAAGATGGATGCAGGGTCTAAGTGGGACCCAGTACTTC.

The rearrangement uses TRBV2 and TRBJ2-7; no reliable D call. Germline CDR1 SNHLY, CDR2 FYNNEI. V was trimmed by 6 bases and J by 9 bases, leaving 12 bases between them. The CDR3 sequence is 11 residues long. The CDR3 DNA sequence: TGTGCCAGCAGCCCCGATATTCTGCAGTACTTC. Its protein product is CASSPDILQYF.

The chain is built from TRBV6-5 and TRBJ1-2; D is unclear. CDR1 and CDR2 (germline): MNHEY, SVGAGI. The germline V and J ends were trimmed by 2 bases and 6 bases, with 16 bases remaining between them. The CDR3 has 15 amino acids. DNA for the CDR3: TGTGCCAGCAGTTACATCGGGGTCTCGTTGGATGGCTACACCTTC. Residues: CASSYIGVSLDGYTF.

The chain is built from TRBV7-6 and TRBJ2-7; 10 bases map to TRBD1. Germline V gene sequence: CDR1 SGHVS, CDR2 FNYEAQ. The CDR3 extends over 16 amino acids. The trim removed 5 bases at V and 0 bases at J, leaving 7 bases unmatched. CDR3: CASSPGQGGTSYEQYF. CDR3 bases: TGTGCCAGCAGCCCAGGACAGGGGGGGACCTCCTACGAGCAGTACTTC.

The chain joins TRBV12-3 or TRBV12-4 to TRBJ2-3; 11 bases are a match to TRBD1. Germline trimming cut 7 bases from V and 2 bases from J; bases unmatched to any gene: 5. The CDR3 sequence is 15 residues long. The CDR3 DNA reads TGTGCCAGCACCTGGGACAGGGGGGTCACAGATACGCAGTATTTT. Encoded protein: CASTWDRGVTDTQYF.

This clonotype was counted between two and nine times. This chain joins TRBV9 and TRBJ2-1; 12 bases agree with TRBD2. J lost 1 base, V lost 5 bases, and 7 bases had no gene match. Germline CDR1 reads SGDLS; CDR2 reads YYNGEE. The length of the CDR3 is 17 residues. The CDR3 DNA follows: TGTGCCAGCAGAAGGCTAGCGGGGGGGCTTTCCTACAATGAGCAGTTCTTC. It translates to CASRRLAGGLSYNEQFF.

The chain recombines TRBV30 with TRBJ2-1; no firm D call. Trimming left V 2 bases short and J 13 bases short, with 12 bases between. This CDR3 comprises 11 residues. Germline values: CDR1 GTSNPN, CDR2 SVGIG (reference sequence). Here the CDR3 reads CAWSPLVGQFF. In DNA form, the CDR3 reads TGTGCCTGGAGTCCGCTCGTCGGACAGTTCTTC.

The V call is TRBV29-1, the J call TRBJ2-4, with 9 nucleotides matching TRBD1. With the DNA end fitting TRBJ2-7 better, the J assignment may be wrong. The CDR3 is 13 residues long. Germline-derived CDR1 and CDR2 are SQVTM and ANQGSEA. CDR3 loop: CSVGDRDDDEQYF. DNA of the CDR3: TGCAGCGTTGGGGACAGGGATGATGACGAGCAGTACTTC.

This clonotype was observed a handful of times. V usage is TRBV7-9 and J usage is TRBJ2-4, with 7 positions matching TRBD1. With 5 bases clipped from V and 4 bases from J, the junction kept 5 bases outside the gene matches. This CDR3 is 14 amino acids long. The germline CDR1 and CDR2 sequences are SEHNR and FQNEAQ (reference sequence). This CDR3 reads CASSQQGIKNIQYF. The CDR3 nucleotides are TGTGCCAGCAGCCAACAGGGGATTAAAAACATTCAGTACTTC.

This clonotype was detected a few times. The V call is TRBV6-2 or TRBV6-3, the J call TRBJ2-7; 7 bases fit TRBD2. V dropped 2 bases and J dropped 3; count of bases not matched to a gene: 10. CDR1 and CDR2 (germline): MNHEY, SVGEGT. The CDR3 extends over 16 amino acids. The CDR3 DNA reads TGTGCCAGCAGTTACCCCGTGGGCGGGGGTGACTACGAGCAGTACTTC. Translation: CASSYPVGGGDYEQYF.

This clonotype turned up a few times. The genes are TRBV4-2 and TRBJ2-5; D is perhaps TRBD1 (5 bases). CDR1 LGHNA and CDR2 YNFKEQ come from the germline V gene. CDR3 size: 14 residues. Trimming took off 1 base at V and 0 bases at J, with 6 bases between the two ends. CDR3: CASSQAGYQETQYF. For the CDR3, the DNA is TGTGCCAGCAGCCAAGCAGGGTACCAAGAGACCCAGTACTTC.

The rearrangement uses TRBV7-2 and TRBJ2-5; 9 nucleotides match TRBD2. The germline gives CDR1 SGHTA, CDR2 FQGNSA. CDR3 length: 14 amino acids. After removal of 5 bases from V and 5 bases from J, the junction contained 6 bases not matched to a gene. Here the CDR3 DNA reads TGTGCCAGCAGCCCCGGGACTAGCAAGGAGACCCAGTACTTC. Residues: CASSPGTSKETQYF.

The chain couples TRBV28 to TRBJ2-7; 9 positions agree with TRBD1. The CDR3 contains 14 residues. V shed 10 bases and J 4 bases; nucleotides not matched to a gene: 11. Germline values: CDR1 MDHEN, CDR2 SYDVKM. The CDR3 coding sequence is TGTGCCACCGAAAGGGGACAGGGCACGTACGAGCAGTACTTC. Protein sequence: CATERGQGTYEQYF. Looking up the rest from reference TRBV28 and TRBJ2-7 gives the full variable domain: DVKVTQSSRYLVKRTGEKVFLECVQDMDHENMFWYRQDPGLGLRLIYFSYDVKMKEKGDIPEGYSVSREKKERFSLILESASTNQTSMYLCATERGQGTYEQYFGPGTRLTVT.

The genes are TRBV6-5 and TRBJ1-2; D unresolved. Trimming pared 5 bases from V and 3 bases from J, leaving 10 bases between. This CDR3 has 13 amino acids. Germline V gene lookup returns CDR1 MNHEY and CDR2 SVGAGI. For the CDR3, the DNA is TGTGCCAGCAGTAAAACAGCGTACTATGGCTACACCTTC. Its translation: CASSKTAYYGYTF.

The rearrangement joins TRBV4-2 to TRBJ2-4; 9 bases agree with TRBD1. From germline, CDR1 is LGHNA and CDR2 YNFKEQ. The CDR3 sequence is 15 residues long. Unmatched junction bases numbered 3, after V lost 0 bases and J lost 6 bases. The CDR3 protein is CASSQEGQGRNIQYF. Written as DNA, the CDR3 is TGTGCCAGCAGCCAAGAAGGACAGGGGCGAAACATTCAGTACTTC.

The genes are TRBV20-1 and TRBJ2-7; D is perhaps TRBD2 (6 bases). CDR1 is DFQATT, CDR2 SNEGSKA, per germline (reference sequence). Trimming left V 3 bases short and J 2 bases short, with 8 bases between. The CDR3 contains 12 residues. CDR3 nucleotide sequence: TGCAGTGCTAGCGGGGGACCCTACGAGCAGTACTTC. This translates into CSASGGPYEQYF.

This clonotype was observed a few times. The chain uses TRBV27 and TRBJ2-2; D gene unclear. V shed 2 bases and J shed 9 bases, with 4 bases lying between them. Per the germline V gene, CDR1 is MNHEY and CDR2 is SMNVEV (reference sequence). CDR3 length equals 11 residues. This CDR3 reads CASSLGRELFF. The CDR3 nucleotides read TGTGCCAGCAGTTTAGGCAGGGAGCTGTTTTTT.

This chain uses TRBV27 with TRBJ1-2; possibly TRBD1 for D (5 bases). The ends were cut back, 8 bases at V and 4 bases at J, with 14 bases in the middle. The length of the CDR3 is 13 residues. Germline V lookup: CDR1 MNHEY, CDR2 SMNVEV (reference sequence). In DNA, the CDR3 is TGTGCCAGCGGTGTCACAGGTCTCTATGGCTACACCTTC. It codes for CASGVTGLYGYTF.

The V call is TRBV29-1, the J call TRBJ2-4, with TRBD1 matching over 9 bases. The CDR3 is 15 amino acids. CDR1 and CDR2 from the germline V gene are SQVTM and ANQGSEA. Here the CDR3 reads CSVVNRGPAKNIQYF. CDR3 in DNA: TGCAGTGTGGTTAACAGGGGGCCGGCCAAAAACATTCAGTACTTC.

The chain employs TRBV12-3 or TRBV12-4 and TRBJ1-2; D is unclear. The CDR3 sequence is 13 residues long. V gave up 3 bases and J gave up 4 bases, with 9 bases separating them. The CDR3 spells CASSFLDGYGYTF. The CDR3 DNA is TGTGCCAGCAGTTTTCTTGACGGCTATGGCTACACCTTC.